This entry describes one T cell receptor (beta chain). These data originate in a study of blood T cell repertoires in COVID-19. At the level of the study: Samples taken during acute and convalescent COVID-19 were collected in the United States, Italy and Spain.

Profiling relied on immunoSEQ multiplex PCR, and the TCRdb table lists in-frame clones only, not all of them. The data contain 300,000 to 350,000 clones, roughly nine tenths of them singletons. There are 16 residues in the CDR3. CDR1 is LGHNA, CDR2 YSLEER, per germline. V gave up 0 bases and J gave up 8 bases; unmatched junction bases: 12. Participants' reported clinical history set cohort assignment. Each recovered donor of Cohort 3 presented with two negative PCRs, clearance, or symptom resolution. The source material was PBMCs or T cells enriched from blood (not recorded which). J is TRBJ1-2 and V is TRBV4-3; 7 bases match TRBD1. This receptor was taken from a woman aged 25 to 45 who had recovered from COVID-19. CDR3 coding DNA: TGCGCCAGCAGCCAAGAAGGGGGCAGGGCCCCCGGGGGCTACACCTTC. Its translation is CASSQEGGRAPGGYTF.